This is a list of T cell receptor beta chains from one sample in a study of blood T cell repertoires in COVID-19. Libraries were prepared by immunoSEQ multiplex PCR; TCRdb keeps only in-frame clonotypes and omits some of them. The top ten clones hold just under 7.5% of a sample with roughly 350,000 clones, about nine tenths of them seen once. The sequencing input was peripheral blood. Receptors originate from a woman aged 70-85 years with COVID-19, enrolled during active disease. Both conserved end residues are part of each CDR3. The D gene is left open where the match is weak.

13	NA	TRBJ1-1	TRBV18	CASSPSGGTEAFF	TGTGCCAGCTCACCTTCCGGGGGCACTGAAGCTTTCTTT
13	NA	TRBJ1-4	TRBV7-9	CATRGSANEKLFF	TGTGCCACAAGGGGTTCAGCGAATGAAAAACTGTTTTTT
17	NA	TRBJ1-5	TRBV4-1	CASSQDPRLGGNQPQHF	TGCGCCAGCAGCCAAGATCCGCGACTAGGAGGCAATCAGCCCCAGCATTTT
14	TRBD2	TRBJ2-1	TRBV2	CASRELAGGDPQFF	TGTGCCAGCAGGGAACTAGCGGGGGGGGACCCACAGTTCTTC
14	NA	TRBJ2-5	TRBV29-1	CSVRNSGEWETQYF	TGCAGCGTCCGGAACTCAGGGGAGTGGGAGACCCAGTACTTC
15	NA	TRBJ2-2	TRBV3-1/TRBV3-2	CASSQGRWGAGELFF	TGTGCCAGCAGCCAAGGCCGCTGGGGGGCCGGGGAGCTGTTTTTT
15	TRBD2	TRBJ2-1	TRBV9	CASSVREAGNNEQFF	TGTGCCAGCAGCGTCAGAGAAGCGGGGAACAATGAGCAGTTCTTC
11	TRBD1	TRBJ1-2	TRBV20-1	CSLRTGNGYTF	TGCAGTTTAAGGACAGGGAATGGCTACACCTTC
17	NA	TRBJ1-2	TRBV4-1	CASSQESYADMSYGYTF	TGCGCCAGCAGCCAAGAGTCGTATGCGGACATGTCCTATGGCTACACCTTC
13	TRBD1	TRBJ2-5	TRBV5-4	CASSPGQQETQYF	TGTGCCAGCAGCCCGGGACAGCAAGAGACCCAGTACTTC